A few counts support the clone carrying this TCR beta chain. Its antigen remains unknown. One end of the junction varies from germline; a read error may be responsible. This sample stems from a study of T cells after yellow fever vaccination. Looking at the study overall: SMART-Seq v4 Ultra Low Input served to prepare low-cell-number fractions.

Study-level findings and limits: From the bulk population, abundant clonotypes could contaminate and appear within FACS-sorted repertoires. Among primary-vaccination clones, most reappeared after the booster, at 96% for CD4 and around 91% for CD8.

The 5'RACE template-switching step produced TCR cDNA and added a universal primer site and UMIs. Using its own MiXCR run on the 5' RACE reads, TCRdb lists one record per CDR3 protein. This sample has approximately 300,000 distinct CDR3 sequences, with around a tenth found just once. This clonotype was sampled from a man younger than 30 who received the YFV17D yellow fever vaccine. Here the sequenced sample was CD4+ T cells sorted from PBMCs, taken 45 days after the yellow fever booster vaccination.

As DNA, the CDR3 is TGTGCTAGCAGCTTGGGGTCCGTGCTCACAGATACGCAGTATTTT. Translation gives CASSLGSVLTDTQYF. The gene calls are TRBV7-7 and TRBJ2-3; D gene uncertain. The CDR3 extends over 15 amino acids. CDR1 SSHAT and CDR2 FNYEAQ come from the germline V gene (reference sequence).